The present T cell receptor (beta chain) was sequenced within a study of CD8 T cells in ankylosing spondylitis. The study's findings and limits: What seemed typical of ankylosing spondylitis blood was a TCR beta motif built from about 8 highly homologous variants. CD8+ disease-linked clones were present at relatively low frequencies in blood.

This clonotype was recorded at least ten times. Its target is not known. The CDR3 spans 11 residues. V was clipped by 7 bases and J by 2 bases, with 2 bases between them. Germline assignment: CDR1 KGHDR and CDR2 SFDVKD. Library preparation for TCR beta used quantitative 5'-RACE with molecular barcodes. TCRdb itself ran the 5' RACE reads through MiXCR, one entry per CDR3 protein. The sample consists of approximately 520,000 distinct CDR3 sequences, under 5.5% of them appearing once. Sequencing input: blood, either unsorted or a sorted T cell fraction (not recorded which). The chain carries TRBV24-1 and TRBJ1-5; no reliable D call. This TCR came from a male donor with ankylosing spondylitis. In DNA, the CDR3 is TGTGCCACCAGGCGCAATCAGCCCCAGCATTTT. This gives the protein CATRRNQPQHF.